This TCR beta chain was documented in a study of neurological immune-mediated disorders. Points from the study as a whole: CDR3 amino acid sequences found in expanded clones were never shared across subjects, suggesting private repertoires in all groups. Multiple sclerosis patients had less TCR clonal expansion than even healthy controls, unlike HTLV-1-associated myelopathy.

V was clipped by 4 bases and J by 3 bases, with 17 bases between them. The CDR3 consists of 15 residues. Germline V gene sequence: CDR1 DFQATT, CDR2 SNEGSKA (reference sequence). This clonotype was counted at least ten times. The target antigen is unknown. A 10-nucleotide random UMI tagged transcripts in template-switch 5'RACE cDNA synthesis. Sequencing runs each yielded over 200 million TCR-beta sequences from 15-18 subjects. MiXCR, run by TCRdb on the 5' RACE reads, gives a single entry per CDR3 protein. The sample lists tens of thousands of distinct CDR3 sequences, approximately 10% seen once, with about 5% in the top ten.

This rearrangement joins TRBV20-1 to TRBJ2-3, with TRBD2 as a possible D gene (6 bases). Sequenced sample: PBMCs. The TCR sequence derives from a man between 65 and 79 years old with HTLV-1-associated myelopathy (HAM/TSP). CDR3 bases: TGCAGTGCTATTCAGCGGGCGGGCTGGACAGATACGCAGTATTTT. This sequence encodes CSAIQRAGWTDTQYF.